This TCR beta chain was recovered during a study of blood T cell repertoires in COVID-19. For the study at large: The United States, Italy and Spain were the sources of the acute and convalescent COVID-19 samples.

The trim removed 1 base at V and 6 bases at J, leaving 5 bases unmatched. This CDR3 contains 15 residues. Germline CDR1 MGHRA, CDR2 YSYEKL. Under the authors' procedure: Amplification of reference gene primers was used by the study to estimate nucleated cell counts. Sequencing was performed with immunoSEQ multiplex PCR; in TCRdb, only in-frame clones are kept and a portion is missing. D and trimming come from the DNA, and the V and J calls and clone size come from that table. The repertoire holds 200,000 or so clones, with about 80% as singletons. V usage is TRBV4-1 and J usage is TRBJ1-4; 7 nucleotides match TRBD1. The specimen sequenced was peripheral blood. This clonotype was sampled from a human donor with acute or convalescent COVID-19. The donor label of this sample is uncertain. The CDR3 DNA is TGCGCCAGCAGCCAAGCTGGGACAGCGGATGAAAAACTGTTTTTT. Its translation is CASSQAGTADEKLFF.